This T cell receptor (beta chain) was recovered during a study of human T cells and chemical hapten exposure. Overall study: The use of 2% DPC on 2 cm by 2 cm of upper inner arm skin constituted sensitization. Alopecia areata, totalis or universalis affected patients who were mostly female.

In the library, unique molecular identifiers were attached to individual cDNA molecules. TCRdb re-called the RACE reads with MiXCR, one entry per CDR3 protein. This sample yields 84,000 or so distinct CDR3 sequences, of which about a tenth are seen a single time; roughly 2.4% belongs to the top ten. Indicated time point: patch test 2, 6 weeks after DPC sensitization. Specified treatment: therapeutic diphenylcyclopropenone sensitization with weekly scalp DPC. Germline V gives CDR1 LGHNA, CDR2 YNFKEQ. The CDR3 is made up of 16 amino acids, end residues included. General study results and limits: Expanded TCRs formed significantly more large CDR3 similarity clusters than controls.

There are a few counts of this clonotype. Its antigen is not known. Because the CDR3's place on the DNA is in doubt, the DNA is left out and the CDR3 is given as listed by TCRdb. The genes are TRBV4-2 and TRBJ2-1. The sample in question was whole blood, obtained in connection with sensitization to the hapten diphenylcyclopropenone (DPC). This receptor was identified in a woman in her twenties or thirties with alopecia areata. Some clones in this sample may be carry-over from other donors' samples. The CDR3 here is CASSSSSWSSYNEQFF.